The rows below give T cell receptor beta chains drawn from one sample of a study of cytomegalovirus exposure and HLA in healthy donors. Data came from immunoSEQ multiplex PCR; TCRdb stores just in-frame clones and leaves some out. The sample records about 280,000 clones, around nine tenths being singletons. The sequencing input was PBMCs. The receptors were sampled from a woman aged 18-30 years in good health and CMV-seronegative. Both conserved end residues are part of each CDR3. The order of the fields is D gene, CDR3 length, V gene, J gene, clone size, CDR3 DNA, CDR3 protein. D genes are given only for firm matches. Part of the rows lack a size; the others show once, few, many or a class for expanded clones.

d_gene: TRBD2
len: 14
v_gene: TRBV14
j_gene: TRBJ2-5
abundance: few
CDR3nt: TGTGCCAGCAGCCAAGTACGCGGGGGGGAGACCCAGTACTTC
CDR3aa: CASSQVRGGETQYF

d_gene: .
len: 14
v_gene: TRBV19
j_gene: TRBJ2-7
abundance: .
CDR3nt: TGTGCCAGTAGTATACGCAGGGGTCCGTACGAGCAGTACTTC
CDR3aa: CASSIRRGPYEQYF

d_gene: TRBD2
len: 16
v_gene: TRBV27
j_gene: TRBJ2-3
abundance: .
CDR3nt: TGTGCCAGCAGTTTACTTGGCGGGAGTGGGGCAGATACGCAGTATTTT
CDR3aa: CASSLLGGSGADTQYF

d_gene: TRBD2
len: 18
v_gene: TRBV5-4
j_gene: TRBJ2-2
abundance: .
CDR3nt: TGTGCCTCCCAAACGGGAGGGCCGTTTGGTGTAGATACCGGGGAGCTGTTTTTT
CDR3aa: CASQTGGPFGVDTGELFF

d_gene: .
len: 16
v_gene: TRBV28
j_gene: TRBJ1-5
abundance: .
CDR3nt: TGTGCCAGCATTGCCTCGAGGGCGGGTGGCAATCAGCCCCAGCATTTT
CDR3aa: CASIASRAGGNQPQHF

d_gene: TRBD2
len: 14
v_gene: TRBV5-1
j_gene: TRBJ2-3
abundance: .
CDR3nt: TGCGCCAGCTATGCGGCGGGAGAGACAGATACGCAGTATTTT
CDR3aa: CASYAAGETDTQYF

d_gene: .
len: 15
v_gene: TRBV2
j_gene: TRBJ1-2
abundance: once
CDR3nt: TGTGCCAGCAGTGAAAGGGGGGGGAACCACTATGGCTACACCTTC
CDR3aa: CASSERGGNHYGYTF

d_gene: .
len: 14
v_gene: TRBV4-3
j_gene: TRBJ1-4
abundance: .
CDR3nt: TGCGCCAGCAGCCAAGGAAGGCAGGTGGGAAAACTGTTTTTT
CDR3aa: CASSQGRQVGKLFF

d_gene: .
len: 14
v_gene: TRBV4-1
j_gene: TRBJ1-5
abundance: .
CDR3nt: TGCGCCAGCAGCCACCTAGTCGGCAATCAGCCCCAGCATTTT
CDR3aa: CASSHLVGNQPQHF

d_gene: .
len: 12
v_gene: TRBV30
j_gene: TRBJ2-1
abundance: .
CDR3nt: TGTGCCTGGAGTGTCAGTTACAATGAGCAGTTCTTC
CDR3aa: CAWSVSYNEQFF

d_gene: .
len: 15
v_gene: TRBV7-2
j_gene: TRBJ2-3
abundance: .
CDR3nt: TGTGCCAGCAGCTTAGCGGGAGTGGGAACAGATACGCAGTATTTT
CDR3aa: CASSLAGVGTDTQYF

d_gene: .
len: 16
v_gene: TRBV5-1
j_gene: TRBJ1-2
abundance: .
CDR3nt: TGCGCCAGCAGCTTGGCCCTGCAGAACCCTCGGGGTGGCTACACCTTC
CDR3aa: CASSLALQNPRGGYTF

d_gene: .
len: 11
v_gene: TRBV30
j_gene: TRBJ1-2
abundance: few
CDR3nt: TGTGCCTGGGACAATAACTATGGCTACACCTTC
CDR3aa: CAWDNNYGYTF

d_gene: .
len: 13
v_gene: TRBV11-3
j_gene: TRBJ2-7
abundance: .
CDR3nt: TGTGCCAGCAGCGTAGGAGCATCGTACGAGCAGTACTTC
CDR3aa: CASSVGASYEQYF

d_gene: .
len: 17
v_gene: TRBV5-1
j_gene: TRBJ2-7
abundance: .
CDR3nt: TGCGCCAGCAGCTTGGGGCGGGGAGGAAGGAGCTCCTACGAGCAGTACTTC
CDR3aa: CASSLGRGGRSSYEQYF

d_gene: .
len: 13
v_gene: TRBV27
j_gene: TRBJ2-1
abundance: .
CDR3nt: TGTGCCAGCAGTACTCTCCCCCCTTATGAGCAGTTCTTC
CDR3aa: CASSTLPPYEQFF

d_gene: .
len: 15
v_gene: TRBV6-1
j_gene: TRBJ1-3
abundance: few
CDR3nt: TGTGCCAGCAGCAACACAGGGAGTGCGGGAAACACCATATATTTT
CDR3aa: CASSNTGSAGNTIYF

d_gene: .
len: 14
v_gene: TRBV9
j_gene: TRBJ1-2
abundance: .
CDR3nt: TGTGCCAGCAGCGTAGCACAGGAGTCCTATGGCTACACCTTC
CDR3aa: CASSVAQESYGYTF

d_gene: TRBD1
len: 13
v_gene: TRBV30
j_gene: TRBJ1-2
abundance: .
CDR3nt: TGTGCCTGGAGTACAGGGACAGGTGACGGCTACACCTTC
CDR3aa: CAWSTGTGDGYTF

d_gene: TRBD2
len: 16
v_gene: TRBV9
j_gene: TRBJ2-1
abundance: .
CDR3nt: TGTGCCAGCAGCGTAGGGGGCGGGAGCTCCTACAATGAGCAGTTCTTC
CDR3aa: CASSVGGGSSYNEQFF

d_gene: .
len: 13
v_gene: TRBV4-3
j_gene: TRBJ2-1
abundance: once
CDR3nt: TGCGCCAGCAGCCGAAACGCGGACCGGGGGCAGTTCTTC
CDR3aa: CASSRNADRGQFF

d_gene: TRBD1
len: 15
v_gene: TRBV5-1
j_gene: TRBJ2-3
abundance: .
CDR3nt: TGCGCCAGCCTTAGGGGGCGGTCAGACACAGATACGCAGTATTTT
CDR3aa: CASLRGRSDTDTQYF

d_gene: TRBD1
len: 18
v_gene: TRBV7-3
j_gene: TRBJ2-6
abundance: .
CDR3nt: TGTGCCAGCAGCTTCCCCGGGACAGGGAACCCAGGGGCCAACGTCCTGACTTTC
CDR3aa: CASSFPGTGNPGANVLTF

d_gene: .
len: 15
v_gene: TRBV28
j_gene: TRBJ2-5
abundance: .
CDR3nt: TGTGCCAGCAGCTCACCTATCATTTTGTCGGAGACCCAGTACTTC
CDR3aa: CASSSPIILSETQYF

d_gene: .
len: 15
v_gene: TRBV28
j_gene: TRBJ2-3
abundance: .
CDR3nt: TGTGCCAGCAGTTTTGACAGACCTAGCACAGATACGCAGTATTTT
CDR3aa: CASSFDRPSTDTQYF

d_gene: .
len: 11
v_gene: TRBV6-5
j_gene: TRBJ2-7
abundance: .
CDR3nt: TGTGCCAGCTCGTTAGGGAGAGAGCAGTACTTC
CDR3aa: CASSLGREQYF

d_gene: TRBD1
len: 14
v_gene: TRBV9
j_gene: TRBJ2-7
abundance: .
CDR3nt: TGTGCCAGCAGCGCACGGACAGGGCAATACGAGCAGTACTTC
CDR3aa: CASSARTGQYEQYF

d_gene: TRBD1
len: 16
v_gene: TRBV5-1
j_gene: TRBJ1-4
abundance: .
CDR3nt: TGCGCCAGCAGCTTGGGTACAGGGGGTCCTAATGAAAAACTGTTTTTT
CDR3aa: CASSLGTGGPNEKLFF

d_gene: TRBD2
len: 15
v_gene: TRBV7-2
j_gene: TRBJ2-1
abundance: .
CDR3nt: TGTGCCAGCAGCTTTAGCGGGAGTATTAAGGGAGGGCAGTTCTTC
CDR3aa: CASSFSGSIKGGQFF

d_gene: .
len: 12
v_gene: TRBV18
j_gene: TRBJ2-3
abundance: .
CDR3nt: TGTGCCAGCTCACCCGCAGGAGGGACGCAGTATTTT
CDR3aa: CASSPAGGTQYF

d_gene: .
len: 14
v_gene: TRBV5-6
j_gene: TRBJ2-7
abundance: .
CDR3nt: TGTGCCAGCAGCCCTCTCAGGGGCCGCTACGAGCAGTACTTC
CDR3aa: CASSPLRGRYEQYF

d_gene: .
len: 13
v_gene: TRBV6-1
j_gene: TRBJ1-5
abundance: .
CDR3nt: TGTGCCAGCAGTGAGGGAGGTGATCAGCCCCAGCATTTT
CDR3aa: CASSEGGDQPQHF

d_gene: .
len: 12
v_gene: TRBV19
j_gene: TRBJ2-1
abundance: .
CDR3nt: TGTGCCAGTAGGGATGACTGGTATGAGCAGTTCTTC
CDR3aa: CASRDDWYEQFF

d_gene: TRBD1
len: 15
v_gene: TRBV2
j_gene: TRBJ2-1
abundance: few
CDR3nt: TGTGCCAGCGGTAGGACAGGGGCAAGGGGGAATGAGCAGTTCTTC
CDR3aa: CASGRTGARGNEQFF

d_gene: TRBD1
len: 14
v_gene: TRBV4-1
j_gene: TRBJ1-5
abundance: .
CDR3nt: TGCGCCAGCAGCCCCGGACAGGGGGCGGGGCCCCAGCATTTT
CDR3aa: CASSPGQGAGPQHF

d_gene: TRBD2
len: 14
v_gene: TRBV5-1
j_gene: TRBJ2-7
abundance: .
CDR3nt: TGCGCCAGCAGTGGAAGCGGGATGACATACGAGCAGTACTTC
CDR3aa: CASSGSGMTYEQYF

d_gene: TRBD2
len: 15
v_gene: TRBV2
j_gene: TRBJ2-3
abundance: .
CDR3nt: TGTGCCAGCACCCCGCTAGCGGGAGGCTCAGATACGCAGTATTTT
CDR3aa: CASTPLAGGSDTQYF

d_gene: .
len: 15
v_gene: TRBV27
j_gene: TRBJ2-5
abundance: .
CDR3nt: TGTGCCAGCAGTAGAGGGCCTTCCCCAGGAGAGACCCAGTACTTC
CDR3aa: CASSRGPSPGETQYF

d_gene: TRBD1
len: 15
v_gene: TRBV5-1
j_gene: TRBJ2-1
abundance: once
CDR3nt: TGCGCCAGCAGCCCCGGGACAGTCCACTACAATGAGCAGTTCTTC
CDR3aa: CASSPGTVHYNEQFF

d_gene: .
len: 15
v_gene: TRBV10-2
j_gene: TRBJ2-7
abundance: .
CDR3nt: TGCGCCAGCAGACAGGGGGGGTTTGGTATCTACGAGCAGTACTTC
CDR3aa: CASRQGGFGIYEQYF

d_gene: .
len: 16
v_gene: TRBV5-1
j_gene: TRBJ2-3
abundance: .
CDR3nt: TGCGCCAGCAGCCAAACAGAGGGGGGGAGGACAGATACGCAGTATTTT
CDR3aa: CASSQTEGGRTDTQYF

d_gene: .
len: 14
v_gene: TRBV6-6
j_gene: TRBJ2-3
abundance: .
CDR3nt: TGTGCCAGCAGTTACTCGGCAGGCACAGATACGCAGTATTTT
CDR3aa: CASSYSAGTDTQYF

d_gene: TRBD2
len: 16
v_gene: TRBV19
j_gene: TRBJ2-3
abundance: .
CDR3nt: TGTGCCAGTAGTCCCCTGGGGGTAGCGGGAGAAGATACGCAGTATTTT
CDR3aa: CASSPLGVAGEDTQYF

d_gene: .
len: 16
v_gene: TRBV30
j_gene: TRBJ1-4
abundance: .
CDR3nt: TGTGCCTGGAGTGTATGGGGAGAGGCAGACAATGAAAAACTGTTTTTT
CDR3aa: CAWSVWGEADNEKLFF

d_gene: .
len: 14
v_gene: TRBV18
j_gene: TRBJ2-5
abundance: .
CDR3nt: TGTGCCAGCTCACGACAAGTAAGCCAAGAGACCCAGTACTTC
CDR3aa: CASSRQVSQETQYF

d_gene: .
len: 15
v_gene: TRBV7-7
j_gene: TRBJ2-2
abundance: .
CDR3nt: TGTGCTAGCAGCCCCAGACGGACAGACACCGGGGAGCTGTTTTTT
CDR3aa: CASSPRRTDTGELFF

d_gene: TRBD1
len: 16
v_gene: TRBV18
j_gene: TRBJ1-1
abundance: .
CDR3nt: TGTGCCAGCTCACCAGGGACAGGGGTGGAAGCTGATCGAGCTTTCTTT
CDR3aa: CASSPGTGVEADRAFF

d_gene: .
len: 15
v_gene: TRBV6-5
j_gene: TRBJ1-1
abundance: .
CDR3nt: TGTGCCAGCAGTTACTTTTCGGGATCGAACACTGAAGCTTTCTTT
CDR3aa: CASSYFSGSNTEAFF

d_gene: TRBD2
len: 15
v_gene: TRBV11-2
j_gene: TRBJ2-7
abundance: .
CDR3nt: TGTGCCAGCATATTGACTAGCGGGAGGGCCGGCGAGCAGTACTTC
CDR3aa: CASILTSGRAGEQYF

d_gene: .
len: 15
v_gene: TRBV11-3
j_gene: TRBJ2-1
abundance: .
CDR3nt: TGTGCCAGCAGTCCAAACGAGGAGGATTACAATGAGCAGTTCTTC
CDR3aa: CASSPNEEDYNEQFF

d_gene: TRBD1
len: 15
v_gene: TRBV14
j_gene: TRBJ1-4
abundance: .
CDR3nt: TGTGCCAGCAGCCAAGATGGGACAGTGTATGAAAAACTGTTTTTT
CDR3aa: CASSQDGTVYEKLFF

d_gene: .
len: 14
v_gene: TRBV11-1
j_gene: TRBJ2-5
abundance: .
CDR3nt: TGTGCCAGCAGCTTAACGGGAGCGGTAGAGACCCAGTACTTC
CDR3aa: CASSLTGAVETQYF

d_gene: TRBD1
len: 14
v_gene: TRBV28
j_gene: TRBJ1-5
abundance: .
CDR3nt: TGTGCCAGCAGTTTTCAGGGGGCAGTTCAGCCCCAGCATTTT
CDR3aa: CASSFQGAVQPQHF

d_gene: TRBD1
len: 17
v_gene: TRBV5-4
j_gene: TRBJ1-4
abundance: .
CDR3nt: TGTGCCAGCAGCTCCTTGGGACAGGGATCGATAGGAGGGAAACTGTTTTTT
CDR3aa: CASSSLGQGSIGGKLFF

d_gene: .
len: 15
v_gene: TRBV5-1
j_gene: TRBJ1-3
abundance: .
CDR3nt: TGCGCCAGCAGCTCCCGCGGGGGGCTTGGAAACACCATATATTTT
CDR3aa: CASSSRGGLGNTIYF

d_gene: .
len: 10
v_gene: TRBV19
j_gene: TRBJ2-7
abundance: .
CDR3nt: TGTGCCAGTGGGGGGGCCGTACAGTACTTC
CDR3aa: CASGGAVQYF

d_gene: TRBD2
len: 15
v_gene: TRBV11-2
j_gene: TRBJ2-1
abundance: .
CDR3nt: TGTGCCAGCAGCTTAGCGAGGGACTATTACAATGAGCAGTTCTTC
CDR3aa: CASSLARDYYNEQFF

d_gene: TRBD2
len: 12
v_gene: TRBV2
j_gene: TRBJ2-7
abundance: .
CDR3nt: TGTGCGTGCGGGAGTGAAAGGTACGAGCAGTACTTC
CDR3aa: CACGSERYEQYF

d_gene: TRBD2
len: 15
v_gene: TRBV28
j_gene: TRBJ2-1
abundance: .
CDR3nt: TGTGCCAGCAGTTTCGGGCGGGAGGGCTACAATGAGCAGTTCTTC
CDR3aa: CASSFGREGYNEQFF

d_gene: .
len: 16
v_gene: TRBV28
j_gene: TRBJ2-1
abundance: once
CDR3nt: TGTGCCAGCAGTCCCGGGGGACTTTATTCCTACAATGAGCAGTTCTTC
CDR3aa: CASSPGGLYSYNEQFF